This T cell receptor (beta chain) originates from a study of T cells expressing NK-cell markers. Study at large: The TCR beta repertoires originated in sorted CD3+CD56+NKG2C+, CD3+CD56+NKG2C- and CD3+CD56-NKG2C+ T cells. Seven of the eight sequenced donors were HCMV-seropositive; one was seronegative.

Notes on this clonotype: Its antigen is unidentified.

One entry per CDR3 protein, without DNA, is what TCRdb gives after re-calling the 5' RACE reads. The table lists about 390,000 distinct CDR3 sequences. CDR1 is SEHNR, CDR2 FQNEAQ, per germline (reference sequence). The CDR3 is made up of 14 amino acids. Broader study findings: The dominant NKG2C+ clonotypes represented about 1.0-8% of CD8+ T cells in five to seven donors.

The sample consisted of blood T cells: a sorted CD56 or NKG2C T cell subset, CD4+ or CD8+ T cells, or bulk PBMC T cells (not recorded which). This sequence originates from a woman in her fifties or sixties in good health. The chain is built from TRBV7-9 and TRBJ2-7; absent DNA, TCRdb's TRBD2 call cannot be checked. CDR3 protein: CASSSSTSSYEQYF.